This TCR beta chain was sequenced during a study of T cell repertoires in ileal Crohn's disease. Study overall: Thiopurines (about eleven) or anti-TNF agents (approximately 20) were given postoperatively to about half.

Findings and caveats of the study: All patients with clonality above 26.8% had endoscopic recurrence.

TCRB immunosequencing input was roughly 490 nanograms of biopsy DNA per sample. Sequenced by immunoSEQ multiplex PCR; TCRdb stores in-frame clones only, minus some. The sample records approximately 11,000 clones, around 80% being singletons. Remarks on this clone: Its antigen is undetermined.

Germline CDR1 SGHDT, CDR2 YYEEEE. The length of the CDR3 is 14 residues. Germline trimming cut 4 bases from V and 10 bases from J; bases unmatched to any gene: 12. This sequence originates from an adult with Crohn's disease. V and J are TRBV5-6 and TRBJ2-3; 7 bases map to TRBD1. The sequenced sample consisted of ileal tissue. CDR3 nucleotides: TGTGCCAGCAGCGTCTCGTTAGGGGGCGGTTCGCAGTATTTT. Its translation: CASSVSLGGGSQYF.